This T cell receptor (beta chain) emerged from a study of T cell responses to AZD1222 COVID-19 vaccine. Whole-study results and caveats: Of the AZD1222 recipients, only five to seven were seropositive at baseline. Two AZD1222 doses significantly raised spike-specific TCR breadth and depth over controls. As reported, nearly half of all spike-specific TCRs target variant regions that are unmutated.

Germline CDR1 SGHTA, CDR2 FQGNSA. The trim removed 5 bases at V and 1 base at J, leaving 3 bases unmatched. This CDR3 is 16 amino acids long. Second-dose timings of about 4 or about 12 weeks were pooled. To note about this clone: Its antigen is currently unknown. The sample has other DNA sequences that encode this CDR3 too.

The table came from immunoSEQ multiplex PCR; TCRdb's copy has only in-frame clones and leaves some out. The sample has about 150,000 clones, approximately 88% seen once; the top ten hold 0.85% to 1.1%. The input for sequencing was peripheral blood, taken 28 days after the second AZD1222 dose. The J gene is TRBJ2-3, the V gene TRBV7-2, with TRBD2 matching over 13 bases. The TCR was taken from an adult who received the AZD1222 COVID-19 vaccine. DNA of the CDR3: TGTGCCAGCAGCCTACTAGCGGGGGGGCGCACAGATACGCAGTATTTT. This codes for CASSLLAGGRTDTQYF. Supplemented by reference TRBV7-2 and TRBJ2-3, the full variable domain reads GAGVSQSPSNKVTEKGKDVELRCDPISGHTALYWYRQSLGQGLEFLIYFQGNSAPDKSGLPSDRFSAERTGGSVSTLTIQRTQQEDSAVYLCASSLLAGGRTDTQYFGPGTRLTVL.